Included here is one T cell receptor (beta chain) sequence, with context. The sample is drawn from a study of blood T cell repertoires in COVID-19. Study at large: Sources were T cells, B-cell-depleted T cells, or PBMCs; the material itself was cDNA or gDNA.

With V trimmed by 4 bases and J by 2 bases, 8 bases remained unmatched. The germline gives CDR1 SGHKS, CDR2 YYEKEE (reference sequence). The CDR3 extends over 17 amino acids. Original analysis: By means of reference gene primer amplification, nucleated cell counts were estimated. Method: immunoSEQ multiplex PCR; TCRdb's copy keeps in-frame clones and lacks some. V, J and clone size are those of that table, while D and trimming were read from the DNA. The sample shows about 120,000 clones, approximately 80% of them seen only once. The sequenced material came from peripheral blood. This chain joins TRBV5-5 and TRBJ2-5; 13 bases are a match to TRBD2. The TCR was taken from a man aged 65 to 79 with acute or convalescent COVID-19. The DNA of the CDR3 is TGTGCCAGCAGCCCCGCCGGGACTAGCGGGGCTCAAGAGACCCAGTACTTC. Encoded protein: CASSPAGTSGAQETQYF.